This entry describes one TCR beta chain. Its recognized antigen is unknown. No qualities accompany the bases; no much larger clone lies one base away. Library creation used 5' RACE. The sample was run on an Illumina HiSeq 2000. Template switching introduced a universal primer binding site; the final cDNA contained a unique molecular identifier, enabling accurate counting of TCR cDNA molecules. First-strand cDNA for TCR alpha and beta chains was synthesized from specific primers in the conserved constant-segment region. To control for contamination, each cDNA library was double barcoded with a SMART-Mk sample barcode plus Illumina barcodes. Two successive PCR steps introduced TruSeq adapter sequences along with Illumina sample barcodes. The Illumina HiSeq platform was used with custom primers to sequence TCR alpha and beta cDNA libraries. As for the authors' bioinformatics: Raw reads were processed with MiGEC to extract unique molecular identifiers, and MiXCR was used to determine CDR3 positions. For each individual, recombination models were inferred using an EM algorithm with the repgenHMM and IGoR tools. The analysis of shared clonotypes was done with the tcR package in R, with sharing normalized by the product of cloneset sizes. To study raw recombination free of thymic and clonal selection effects, out-of-frame nonproductive sequences were analyzed. TCRdb took the public reads, trimmed them with fastp at Q25, ran MiXCR for clone calling and kept in-frame beta chains. Each entry merges the rows of one CDR3 protein and shows their most common DNA and genes. It is TCRdb's table, rather than the study itself, that gives the V and J calls and clone size. This sample comprises 500,000 or so distinct CDR3 sequences, around 14% of them detected only once. Together, the top ten hold about 0.52% of the sample.

This record comes from a study of identical twins (dated by TCRdb to 2016 to 2017). A note on the overall study: The study deep-sequenced TCR alpha and beta repertoires from monozygotic twins, unrelated adults of various ages and cord blood to test whether fetal clonotypes persist. To rule out contamination, replicate twin experiments were performed at different times with different library preparation protocols.

The CDR3 runs 14 residues from the cysteine to the phenylalanine. Only the CDR3 DNA is retained, 42 bases long and in frame from the first base. V is pruned by 5 bases and J by 4 bases, leaving 5 bases of the junction without a gene match. What the work shows at the level of the full study, not this receptor alone: Abundant cord blood beta clonotypes had fewer insertions, young adult naive repertoires showed a similar but weaker trend, and memory repertoires showed no such trend. In monozygotic twins, out-of-frame TCR alpha sharing was systematically underestimated by recombination models, although the models agreed with sharing between unrelated individuals. Zero-insertion analyses could be partly confounded by invariant T cells such as MAIT and iNKT, although diverse VJ usage argued against such confounding for most clonotypes. Excess twin sharing in beta out-of-frame sequences was weaker because fewer shared sequences lowered the signal-to-noise ratio. Because the same donors could not be followed over many years, conclusions were based on cross-sectional statistical analysis. Compared with coincidental sharing between unrelated individuals, out-of-frame TCR alpha sequences shared between twins showed an excess of sequences with low generation probability.

Every donor was a healthy Caucasian. Three pairs of female monozygotic twins, all aged roughly 18 to 29 years, made up the twin cohort. CD4+ and CD8+ T cell populations were isolated with positive isolation kits from Invitrogen. This sample also belongs to another study, concerning yellow fever vaccine responses in identical twins. Taken from the second paper: The authors reported that the T cell response to vaccination in identical twins appeared partly convergent and partly personalized. Focusing on identical twins, the study followed the T cell clones that responded to the vaccine, and did so with precision.

This clonotype originated in a woman under 30 in good health. Specimen: CD4+ T cells sorted from blood. The sequence links TRBV12-3 or TRBV12-4 to TRBJ2-3; TRBD2 agrees with 8 junctional bases. The nucleotide sequence is TGTGCCAGCAGTATTGGACTAGCCGCAGATACGCAGTATTTT. Translated, it reads CASSIGLAADTQYF.